This T cell receptor beta chain was retrieved from a study of technical replicates of blood from a handful of donors. Assay: immunoSEQ multiplex PCR; the TCRdb copy retains only in-frame clones and omits some. This table holds about 73,000 clones, roughly 90% found once. J was trimmed by 5 bases and V by 4 bases; bases with no gene match: 7. The germline gives CDR1 LGHNT, CDR2 FRNRAP. The CDR3 has 15 amino acids. Sequenced material: PBMCs. The chain employs TRBV12-5 and TRBJ2-1; 8 bases are shared with TRBD2. The receptor's source is a human donor in good health. Some clones in this sample may be carry-over from other donors' samples. The CDR3 nucleotides are TGTGCTAGTGGTTCCCGGGGGGGAACTGACAATGAGCAGTTCTTC. Protein: CASGSRGGTDNEQFF.